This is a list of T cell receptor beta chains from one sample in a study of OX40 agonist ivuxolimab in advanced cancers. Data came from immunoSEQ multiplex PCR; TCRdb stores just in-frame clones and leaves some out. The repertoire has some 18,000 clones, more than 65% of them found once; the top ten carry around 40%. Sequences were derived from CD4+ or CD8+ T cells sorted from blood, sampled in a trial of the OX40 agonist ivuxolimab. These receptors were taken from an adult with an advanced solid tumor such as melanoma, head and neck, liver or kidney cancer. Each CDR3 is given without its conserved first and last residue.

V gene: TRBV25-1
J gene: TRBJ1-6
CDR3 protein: ASSKNRGNSPLH

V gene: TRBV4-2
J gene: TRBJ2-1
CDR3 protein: ASSQGGSADEQF

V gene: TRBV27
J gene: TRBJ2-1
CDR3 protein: ASRDWYNEQF

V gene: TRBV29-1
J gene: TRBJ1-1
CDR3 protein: SVQQGLEAF

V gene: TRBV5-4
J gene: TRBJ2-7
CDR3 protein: ASSSGTGSYEQY

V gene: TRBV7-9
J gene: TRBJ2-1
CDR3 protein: ASSNEQF

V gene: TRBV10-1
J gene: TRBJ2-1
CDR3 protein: ASSESEGLNEQF

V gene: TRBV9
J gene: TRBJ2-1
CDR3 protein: ASSVGKGGGPLNEQF

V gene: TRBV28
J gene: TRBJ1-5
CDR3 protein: ASSLGQNQPQH

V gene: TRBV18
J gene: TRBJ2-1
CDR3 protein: ASSQSVDEQF

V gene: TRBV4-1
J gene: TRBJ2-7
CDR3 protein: ASSQDPGATYEQY

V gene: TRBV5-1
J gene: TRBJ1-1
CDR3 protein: ASSPVGGTEAF

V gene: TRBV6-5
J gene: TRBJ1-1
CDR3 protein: ASKTGMNTEAF

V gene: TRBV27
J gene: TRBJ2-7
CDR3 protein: ASARRASSYEQY

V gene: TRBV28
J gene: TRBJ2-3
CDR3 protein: ASTNGGTILTDTQY

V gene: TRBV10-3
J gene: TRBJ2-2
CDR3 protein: AISSGGTGELF

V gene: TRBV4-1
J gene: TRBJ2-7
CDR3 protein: ASSQEGQSYYEQY

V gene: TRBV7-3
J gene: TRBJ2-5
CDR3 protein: ASSPSPLEDGETQY

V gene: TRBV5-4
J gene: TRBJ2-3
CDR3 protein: ASSFSGGAPDTQY

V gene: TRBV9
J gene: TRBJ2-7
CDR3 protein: ASSVGISESGGPLYEQY